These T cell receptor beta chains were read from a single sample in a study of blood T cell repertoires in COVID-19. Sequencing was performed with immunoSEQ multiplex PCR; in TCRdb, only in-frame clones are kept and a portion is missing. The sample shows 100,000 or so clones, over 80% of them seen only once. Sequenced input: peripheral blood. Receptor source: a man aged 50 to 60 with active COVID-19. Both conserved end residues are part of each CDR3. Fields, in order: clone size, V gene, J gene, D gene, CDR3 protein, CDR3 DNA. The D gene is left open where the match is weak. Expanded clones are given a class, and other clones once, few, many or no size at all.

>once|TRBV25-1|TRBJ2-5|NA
CASSEPGWETQYF
TGTGCCAGCAGTGAACCAGGGTGGGAGACCCAGTACTTC
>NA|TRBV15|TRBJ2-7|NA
CATSSGGIEQYF
TGTGCCACCAGCAGCGGCGGGATAGAGCAGTACTTC
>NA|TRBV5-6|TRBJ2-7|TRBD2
CASSSILAGGSSYEQYF
TGTGCCAGCAGCTCGATACTAGCGGGAGGATCCTCCTACGAGCAGTACTTC
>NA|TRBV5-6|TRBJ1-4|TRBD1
CASSLGDRDNEKLFF
TGTGCCAGCAGCTTAGGAGACAGGGATAATGAAAAACTGTTTTTT
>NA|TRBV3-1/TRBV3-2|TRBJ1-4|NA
CASSQELKVQLFF
TGTGCCAGCAGCCAAGAGTTGAAAGTTCAGCTGTTTTTT
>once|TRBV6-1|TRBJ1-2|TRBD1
CASSEALLGGTGQYGYTF
TGTGCCAGCAGTGAAGCGCTTCTAGGGGGGACAGGGCAATATGGCTACACCTTC
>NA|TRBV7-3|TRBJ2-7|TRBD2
CASSPGTSGYEQYF
TGTGCCAGCAGCCCTGGGACTAGCGGCTACGAGCAGTACTTC
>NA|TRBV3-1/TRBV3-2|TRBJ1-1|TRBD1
CASSQGSGGLAFF
TGTGCCAGCAGCCAAGGGTCAGGGGGCTTAGCTTTCTTT
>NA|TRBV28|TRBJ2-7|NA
CATHPRGAGNEQYF
TGTGCCACCCACCCACGGGGAGCCGGGAACGAGCAGTACTTC
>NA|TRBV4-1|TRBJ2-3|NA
CASSQGWTEYAQYF
TGCGCCAGCAGCCAAGGGTGGACAGAATACGCGCAGTATTTT
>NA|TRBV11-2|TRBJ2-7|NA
CASSLDPGHLYEQYF
TGTGCCAGCAGCTTAGATCCGGGACACCTCTACGAGCAGTACTTC
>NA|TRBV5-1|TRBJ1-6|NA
CASTLGGLWPLHF
TGCGCCAGCACCCTGGGCGGGCTTTGGCCCCTCCACTTT
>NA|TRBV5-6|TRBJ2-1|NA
CASSLILAFRSEQFF
TGTGCCAGCAGCTTGATACTAGCATTTAGGAGTGAGCAGTTCTTC
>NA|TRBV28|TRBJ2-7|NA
CASSWQAAGEQYF
TGTGCCAGCAGTTGGCAGGCCGCGGGCGAGCAGTACTTC
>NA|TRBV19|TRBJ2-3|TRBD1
CASSIGGTGGTDTQYF
TGTGCCAGTAGTATCGGGGGGACAGGGGGGACAGATACGCAGTATTTT
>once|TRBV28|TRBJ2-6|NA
CASSSSGQGSGANVLTF
NA
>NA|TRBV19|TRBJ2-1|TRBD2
CASSILMRVLAGLSYNEQFF
TGTGCCAGTAGTATCCTCATGCGGGTACTAGCGGGACTATCCTACAATGAGCAGTTCTTC
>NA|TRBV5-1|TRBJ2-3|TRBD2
CASSLDGGNTDTQYF
TGCGCCAGCAGTCTTGACGGGGGGAACACAGATACGCAGTATTTT
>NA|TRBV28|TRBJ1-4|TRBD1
CASSTTGGVREKLFF
TGTGCCAGCAGCACAACAGGGGGCGTTAGGGAAAAACTGTTTTTT
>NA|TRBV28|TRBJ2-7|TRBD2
CASISPTSGYEQYF
TGTGCCAGCATCTCGCCGACTAGCGGCTACGAGCAGTACTTC
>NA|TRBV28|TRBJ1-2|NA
CASSSTSYGYTF
TGTGCCAGCAGTTCGACTTCTTATGGCTACACCTTC
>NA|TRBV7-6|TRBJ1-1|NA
CASSPYRSEAFF
TGTGCCAGCAGCCCTTACAGGAGTGAAGCTTTCTTT
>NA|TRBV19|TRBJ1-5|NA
CASIGQSNQPQHF
TGTGCCAGTATCGGACAGTCTAATCAGCCCCAGCATTTT
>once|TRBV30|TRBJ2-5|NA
CAWSASAQGIETQYF
TGTGCCTGGAGTGCATCAGCGCAGGGGATAGAGACCCAGTACTTC